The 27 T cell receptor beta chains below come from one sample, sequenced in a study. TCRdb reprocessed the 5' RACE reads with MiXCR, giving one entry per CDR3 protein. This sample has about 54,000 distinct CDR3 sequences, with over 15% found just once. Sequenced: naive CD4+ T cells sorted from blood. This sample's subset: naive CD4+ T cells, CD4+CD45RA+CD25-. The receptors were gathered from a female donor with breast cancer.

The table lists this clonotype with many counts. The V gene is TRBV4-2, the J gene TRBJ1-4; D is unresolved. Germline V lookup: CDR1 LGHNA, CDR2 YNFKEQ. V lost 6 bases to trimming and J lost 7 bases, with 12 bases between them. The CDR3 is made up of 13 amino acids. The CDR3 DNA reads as TGTGCCAGCAGGATCGACGAATCTGAAAAACTGTTTTTT. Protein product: CASRIDESEKLFF.

CDR3 region: CASRLAGDTQYF. Here the CDR3 DNA reads TGTGCCAGCCGACTAGCGGGAGATACGCAGTATTTT. The genes are TRBV28 and TRBJ2-3, with 10 bases that match TRBD2. Trimming cost V 8 bases and J 5 bases; bases outside gene matches: 1. The CDR3 extends over 12 amino acids. Germline-derived CDR1 and CDR2 are MDHEN and SYDVKM.

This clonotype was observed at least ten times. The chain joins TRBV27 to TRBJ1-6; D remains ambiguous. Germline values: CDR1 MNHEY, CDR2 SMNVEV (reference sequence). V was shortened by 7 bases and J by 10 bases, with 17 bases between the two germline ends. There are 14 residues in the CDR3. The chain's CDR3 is CASTQLTGVSPLHF. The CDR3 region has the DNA TGTGCCAGCACCCAACTAACGGGTGTATCACCCCTCCACTTT.

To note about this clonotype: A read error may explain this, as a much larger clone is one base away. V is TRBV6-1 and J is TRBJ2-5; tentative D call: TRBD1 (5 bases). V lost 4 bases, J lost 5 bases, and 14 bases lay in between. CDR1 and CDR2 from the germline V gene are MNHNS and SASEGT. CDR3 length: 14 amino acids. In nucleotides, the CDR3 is TGTGCCAGCAGTGCCAGGGTTACGAGGGAGACCCAGTACTTC. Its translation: CASSARVTRETQYF.

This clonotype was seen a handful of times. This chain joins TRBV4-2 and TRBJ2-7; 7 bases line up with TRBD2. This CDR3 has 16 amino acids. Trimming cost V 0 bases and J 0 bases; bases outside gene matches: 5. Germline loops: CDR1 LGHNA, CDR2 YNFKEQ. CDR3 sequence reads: CASSQEGSGTSYEQYF. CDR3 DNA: TGTGCCAGCAGCCAAGAGGGGAGCGGGACCTCCTACGAGCAGTACTTC.

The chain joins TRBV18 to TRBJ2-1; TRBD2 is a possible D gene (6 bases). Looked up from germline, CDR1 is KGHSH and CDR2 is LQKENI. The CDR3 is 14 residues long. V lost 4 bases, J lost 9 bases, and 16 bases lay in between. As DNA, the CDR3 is TGTGCCAGCTCACGGGGCAGGGAGGACACTGAGCAGTTCTTC. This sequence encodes CASSRGREDTEQFF.

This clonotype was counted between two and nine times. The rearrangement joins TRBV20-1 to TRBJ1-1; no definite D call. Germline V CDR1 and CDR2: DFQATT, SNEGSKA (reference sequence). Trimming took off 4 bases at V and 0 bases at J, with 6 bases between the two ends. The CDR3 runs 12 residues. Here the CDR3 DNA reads TGCAGTGCTATGCGGCTGAACACTGAAGCTTTCTTT. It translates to CSAMRLNTEAFF.

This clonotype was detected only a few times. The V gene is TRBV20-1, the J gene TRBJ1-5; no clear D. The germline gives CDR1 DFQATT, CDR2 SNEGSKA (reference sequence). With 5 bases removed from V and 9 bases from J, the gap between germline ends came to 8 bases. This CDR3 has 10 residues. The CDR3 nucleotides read TGCAGTGCTCCCCTGGGGCCCCAGCATTTT. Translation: CSAPLGPQHF.

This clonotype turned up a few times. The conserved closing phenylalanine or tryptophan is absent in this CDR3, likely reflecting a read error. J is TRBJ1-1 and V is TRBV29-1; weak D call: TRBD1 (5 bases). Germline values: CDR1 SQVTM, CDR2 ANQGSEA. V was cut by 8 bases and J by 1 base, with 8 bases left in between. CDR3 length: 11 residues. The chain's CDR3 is CSCGQNTEAFI. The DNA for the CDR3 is TGCAGCTGTGGACAGAACACTGAAGCTTTCATT.

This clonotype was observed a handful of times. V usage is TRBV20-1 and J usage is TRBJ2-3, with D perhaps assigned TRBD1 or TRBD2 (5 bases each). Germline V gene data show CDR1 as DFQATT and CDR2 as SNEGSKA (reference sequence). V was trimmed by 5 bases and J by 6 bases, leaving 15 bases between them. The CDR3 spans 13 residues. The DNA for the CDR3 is TGCAGTGCTCCCGCCGGGGCGGTGGATACGCAGTATTTT. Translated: CSAPAGAVDTQYF.

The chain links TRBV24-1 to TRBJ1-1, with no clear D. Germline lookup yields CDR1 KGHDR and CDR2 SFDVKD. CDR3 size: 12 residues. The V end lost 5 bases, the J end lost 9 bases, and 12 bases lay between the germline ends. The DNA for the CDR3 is TGTGCCACCAGTGTGGGTTTTGGGAAAGCTTTCTTT. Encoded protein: CATSVGFGKAFF.

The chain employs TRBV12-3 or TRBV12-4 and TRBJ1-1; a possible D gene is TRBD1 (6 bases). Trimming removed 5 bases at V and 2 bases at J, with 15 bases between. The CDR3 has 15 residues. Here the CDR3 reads CASSPRRGANTEAFF. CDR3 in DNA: TGTGCCAGCAGTCCCCGAAGGGGGGCTAACACTGAAGCTTTCTTT.

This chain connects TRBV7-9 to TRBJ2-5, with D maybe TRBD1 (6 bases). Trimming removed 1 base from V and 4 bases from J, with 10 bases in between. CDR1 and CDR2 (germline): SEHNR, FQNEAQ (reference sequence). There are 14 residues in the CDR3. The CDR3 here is CASSLDRTVETQYF. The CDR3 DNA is TGTGCCAGCAGCTTAGACAGGACAGTAGAGACCCAGTACTTC.

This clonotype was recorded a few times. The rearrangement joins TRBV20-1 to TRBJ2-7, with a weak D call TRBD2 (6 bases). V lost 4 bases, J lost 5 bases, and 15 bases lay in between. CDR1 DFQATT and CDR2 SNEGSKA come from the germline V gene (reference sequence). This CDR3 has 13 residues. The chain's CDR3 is CSATPGSGNEQYF. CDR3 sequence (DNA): TGCAGTGCTACTCCCGGGAGTGGGAACGAGCAGTACTTC.

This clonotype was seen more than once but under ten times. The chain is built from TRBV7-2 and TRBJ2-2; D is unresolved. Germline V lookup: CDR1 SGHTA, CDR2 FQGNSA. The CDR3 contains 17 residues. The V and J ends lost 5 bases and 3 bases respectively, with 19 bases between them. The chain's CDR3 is CASSLSAATWDTGELFF. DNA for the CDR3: TGTGCCAGCAGCCTCAGTGCGGCTACATGGGACACCGGGGAGCTGTTTTTT.

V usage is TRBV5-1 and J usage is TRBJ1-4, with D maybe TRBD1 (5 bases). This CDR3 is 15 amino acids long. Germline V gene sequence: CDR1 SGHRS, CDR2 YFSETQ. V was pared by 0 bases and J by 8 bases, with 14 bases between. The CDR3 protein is CASSLGGDLQEKLFF. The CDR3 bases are TGCGCCAGCAGCTTGGGGGGCGACCTACAGGAAAAACTGTTTTTT.

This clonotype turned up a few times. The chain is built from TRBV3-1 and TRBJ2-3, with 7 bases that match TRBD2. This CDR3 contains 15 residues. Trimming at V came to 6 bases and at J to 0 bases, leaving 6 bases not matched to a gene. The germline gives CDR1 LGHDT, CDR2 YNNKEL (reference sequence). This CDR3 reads CASSPMGGSTDTQYF. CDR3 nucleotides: TGTGCCAGCAGTCCAATGGGGGGGAGCACAGATACGCAGTATTTT.

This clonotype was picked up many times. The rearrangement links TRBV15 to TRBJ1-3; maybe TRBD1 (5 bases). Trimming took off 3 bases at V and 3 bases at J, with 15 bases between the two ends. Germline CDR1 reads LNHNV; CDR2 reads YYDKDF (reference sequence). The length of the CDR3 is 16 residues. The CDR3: CATSRGDSKLGNTIYF. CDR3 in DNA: TGTGCCACCAGCAGGGGCGACAGCAAGCTTGGAAACACCATATATTTT. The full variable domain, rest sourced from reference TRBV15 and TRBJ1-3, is DAMVIQNPRYQVTQFGKPVTLSCSQTLNHNVMYWYQQKSSQAPKLLFHYYDKDFNNEADTPDNFQSRRPNTSFCFLDIRSPGLGDTAMYLCATSRGDSKLGNTIYFGEGSWLTVV.

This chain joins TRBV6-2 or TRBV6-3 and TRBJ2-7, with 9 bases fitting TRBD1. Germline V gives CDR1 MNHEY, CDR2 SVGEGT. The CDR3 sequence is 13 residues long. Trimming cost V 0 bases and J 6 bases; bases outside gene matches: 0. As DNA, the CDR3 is TGTGCCAGCAGTTACTCGGACAGGGGCGAGCAGTACTTC. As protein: CASSYSDRGEQYF.

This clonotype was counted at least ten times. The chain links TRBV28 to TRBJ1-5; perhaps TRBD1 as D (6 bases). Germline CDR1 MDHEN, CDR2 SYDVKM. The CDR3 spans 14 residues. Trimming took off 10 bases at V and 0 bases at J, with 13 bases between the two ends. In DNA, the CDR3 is TGTGCCACCCAACGGGACACTAGCAATCAGCCCCAGCATTTT. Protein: CATQRDTSNQPQHF.

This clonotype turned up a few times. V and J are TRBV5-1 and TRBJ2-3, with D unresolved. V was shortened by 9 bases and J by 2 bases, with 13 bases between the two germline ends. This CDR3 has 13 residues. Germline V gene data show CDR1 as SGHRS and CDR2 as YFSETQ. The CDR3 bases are TGCGCCACTAAGACACCCAACACAGATACGCAGTATTTT. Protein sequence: CATKTPNTDTQYF.

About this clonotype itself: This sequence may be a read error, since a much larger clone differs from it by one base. The DNA of the CDR3 is TGTGCCACCAGGAACAGCACTGAAGCTTTCTTT. Residues: CATRNSTEAFF. The V call is TRBV10-3, the J call TRBJ1-1; no definite D call. Trimming cost V 10 bases and J 4 bases, with 10 bases left between them. Germline V gene lookup returns CDR1 ENHRY and CDR2 SYGVKD. CDR3 size: 11 residues.

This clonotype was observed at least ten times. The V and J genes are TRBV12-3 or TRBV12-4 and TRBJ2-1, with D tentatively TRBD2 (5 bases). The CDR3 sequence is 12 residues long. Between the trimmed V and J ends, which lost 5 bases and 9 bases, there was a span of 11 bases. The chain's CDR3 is CASSRYGVEQFF. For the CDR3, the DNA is TGTGCCAGCAGTAGATACGGGGTTGAGCAGTTCTTC.

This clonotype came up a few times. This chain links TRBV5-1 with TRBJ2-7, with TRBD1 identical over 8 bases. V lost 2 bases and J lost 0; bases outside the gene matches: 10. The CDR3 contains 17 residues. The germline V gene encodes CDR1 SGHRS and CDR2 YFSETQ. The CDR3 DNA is TGCGCCAGCAGCTTTAAGGTGGACAGGGTGGGCTCCTACGAGCAGTACTTC. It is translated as CASSFKVDRVGSYEQYF.

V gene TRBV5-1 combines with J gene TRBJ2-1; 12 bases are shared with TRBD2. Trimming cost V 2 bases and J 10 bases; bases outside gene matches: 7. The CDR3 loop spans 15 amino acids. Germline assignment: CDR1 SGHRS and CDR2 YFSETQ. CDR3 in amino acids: CASSLNLAGGKEQFF. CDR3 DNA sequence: TGCGCCAGCAGCTTAAACCTAGCGGGAGGGAAAGAGCAGTTCTTC. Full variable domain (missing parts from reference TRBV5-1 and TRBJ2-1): KAGVTQTPRYLIKTRGQQVTLSCSPISGHRSVSWYQQTPGQGLQFLFEYFSETQRNKGNFPGRFSGRQFSNSRSEMNVSTLELGDSALYLCASSLNLAGGKEQFFGPGTRLTVL.

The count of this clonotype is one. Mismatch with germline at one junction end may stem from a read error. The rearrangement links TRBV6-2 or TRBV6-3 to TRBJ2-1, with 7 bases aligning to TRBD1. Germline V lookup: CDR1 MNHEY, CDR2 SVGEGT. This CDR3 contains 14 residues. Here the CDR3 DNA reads TGTGTCAGCAGCCCGGGACAGATGAACACTGAGCAGTTCTTC. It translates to CVSSPGQMNTEQFF.

The CDR3 is CASSAPVGLAGEEQFF. In DNA form, the CDR3 reads TGTGCCAGCAGTGCCCCCGTGGGACTAGCGGGAGAGGAGCAGTTCTTC. The chain employs TRBV2 and TRBJ2-1; 14 bases line up with TRBD2. Germline V gene lookup returns CDR1 SNHLY and CDR2 FYNNEI. V lost 4 bases and J lost 10; bases outside the gene matches: 9. The CDR3 has 16 amino acids.